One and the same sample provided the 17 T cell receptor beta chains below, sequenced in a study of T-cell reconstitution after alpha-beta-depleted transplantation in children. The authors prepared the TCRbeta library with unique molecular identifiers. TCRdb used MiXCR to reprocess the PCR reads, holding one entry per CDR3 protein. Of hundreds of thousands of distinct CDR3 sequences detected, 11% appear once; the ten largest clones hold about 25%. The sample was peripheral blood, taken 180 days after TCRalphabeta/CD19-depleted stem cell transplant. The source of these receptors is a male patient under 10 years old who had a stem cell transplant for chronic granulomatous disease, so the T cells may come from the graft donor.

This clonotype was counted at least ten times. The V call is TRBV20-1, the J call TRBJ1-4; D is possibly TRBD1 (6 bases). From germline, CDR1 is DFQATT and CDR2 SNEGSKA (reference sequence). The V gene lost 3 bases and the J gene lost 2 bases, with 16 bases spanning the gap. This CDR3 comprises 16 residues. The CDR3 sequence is CSASYGRGGTNEKLFF. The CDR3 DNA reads TGCAGTGCTAGTTACGGCAGGGGCGGGACTAATGAAAAACTGTTTTTT.

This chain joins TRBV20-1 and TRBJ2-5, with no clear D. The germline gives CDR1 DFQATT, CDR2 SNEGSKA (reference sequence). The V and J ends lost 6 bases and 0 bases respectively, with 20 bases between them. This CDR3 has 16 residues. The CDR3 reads CSAPKLWSLYQETQYF. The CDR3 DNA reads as TGCAGTGCCCCAAAATTATGGAGCCTGTACCAAGAGACCCAGTACTTC.

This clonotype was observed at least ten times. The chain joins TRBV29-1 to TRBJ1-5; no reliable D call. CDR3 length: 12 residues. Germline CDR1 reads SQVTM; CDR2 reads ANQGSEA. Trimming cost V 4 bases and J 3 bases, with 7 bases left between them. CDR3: CSVAGPNQPQHF. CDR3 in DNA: TGCAGCGTTGCCGGGCCCAATCAGCCCCAGCATTTT.

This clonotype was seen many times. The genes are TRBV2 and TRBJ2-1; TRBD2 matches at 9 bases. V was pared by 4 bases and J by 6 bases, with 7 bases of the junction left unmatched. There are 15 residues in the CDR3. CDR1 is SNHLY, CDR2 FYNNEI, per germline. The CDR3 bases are TGTGCCAGCAGTGGGCCCCTAGCGGGACTCAATGAGCAGTTCTTC. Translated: CASSGPLAGLNEQFF.

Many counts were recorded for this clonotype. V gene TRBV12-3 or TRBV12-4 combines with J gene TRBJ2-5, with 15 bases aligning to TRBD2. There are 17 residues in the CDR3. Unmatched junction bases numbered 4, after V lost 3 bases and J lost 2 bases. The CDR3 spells CASSLGLAGGKQETQYF. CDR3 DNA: TGTGCCAGCAGTTTGGGACTAGCGGGAGGCAAACAAGAGACCCAGTACTTC.

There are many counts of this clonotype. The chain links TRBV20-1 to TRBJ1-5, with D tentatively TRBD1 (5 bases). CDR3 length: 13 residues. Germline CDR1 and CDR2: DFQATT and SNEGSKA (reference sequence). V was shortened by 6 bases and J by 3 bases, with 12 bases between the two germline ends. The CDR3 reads CSAGGVLNQPQHF. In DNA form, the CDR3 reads TGCAGTGCCGGAGGGGTCCTCAATCAGCCCCAGCATTTT.

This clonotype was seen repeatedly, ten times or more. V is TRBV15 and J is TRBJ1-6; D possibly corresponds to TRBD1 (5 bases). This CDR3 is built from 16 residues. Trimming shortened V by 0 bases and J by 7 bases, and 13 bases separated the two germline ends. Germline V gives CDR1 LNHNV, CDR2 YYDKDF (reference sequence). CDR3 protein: CATSRDPRGANSPLHF. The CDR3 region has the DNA TGTGCCACCAGCAGAGACCCACGCGGGGCCAATTCACCCCTCCACTTT.

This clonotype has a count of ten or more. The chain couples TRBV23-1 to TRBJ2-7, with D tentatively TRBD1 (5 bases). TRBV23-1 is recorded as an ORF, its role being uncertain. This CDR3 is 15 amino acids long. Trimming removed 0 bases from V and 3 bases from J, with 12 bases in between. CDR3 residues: CASSQSADSSYEQYF. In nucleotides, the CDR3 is TGCGCCAGCAGTCAATCGGCAGACAGCAGCTACGAGCAGTACTTC.

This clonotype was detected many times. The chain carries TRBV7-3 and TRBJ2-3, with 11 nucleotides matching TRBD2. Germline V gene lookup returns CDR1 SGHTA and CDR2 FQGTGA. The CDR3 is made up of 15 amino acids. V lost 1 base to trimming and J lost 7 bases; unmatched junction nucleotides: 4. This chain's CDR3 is CASSLIAGGRNTQYF. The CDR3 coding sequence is TGTGCCAGCAGCTTAATAGCGGGGGGGCGAAATACGCAGTATTTT.

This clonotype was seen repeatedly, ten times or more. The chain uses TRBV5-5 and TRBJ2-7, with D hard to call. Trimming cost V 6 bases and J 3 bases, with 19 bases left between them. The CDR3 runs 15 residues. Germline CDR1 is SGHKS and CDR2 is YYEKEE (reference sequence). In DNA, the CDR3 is TGTGCCAGCACCCATGACCCCGGGTCGCGCTACGAGCAGTACTTC. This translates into CASTHDPGSRYEQYF.

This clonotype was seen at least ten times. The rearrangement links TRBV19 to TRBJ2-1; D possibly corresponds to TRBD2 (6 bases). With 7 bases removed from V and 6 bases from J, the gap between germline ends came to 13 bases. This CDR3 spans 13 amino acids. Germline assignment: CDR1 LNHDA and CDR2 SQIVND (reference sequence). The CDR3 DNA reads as TGTGCCAGTATTGGGGGGACTGTCAATGAGCAGTTCTTC. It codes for CASIGGTVNEQFF.

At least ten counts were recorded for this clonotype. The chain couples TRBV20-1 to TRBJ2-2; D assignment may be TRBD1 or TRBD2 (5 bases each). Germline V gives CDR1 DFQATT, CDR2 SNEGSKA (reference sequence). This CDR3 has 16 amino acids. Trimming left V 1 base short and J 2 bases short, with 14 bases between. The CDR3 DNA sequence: TGCAGTGCTAGAGTCCCGGGGCGCCGAAACACCGGGGAGCTGTTTTTT. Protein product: CSARVPGRRNTGELFF.

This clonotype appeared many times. Written as DNA, the CDR3 is TGCAGTGCGTGTGGCGCGCACTCCTACGAGCAGTACTTC. Its protein is CSACGAHSYEQYF. The rearrangement uses TRBV20-1 and TRBJ2-7; D remains ambiguous. With 6 bases removed from V and 0 bases from J, the gap between germline ends came to 12 bases. CDR3 size: 13 residues. Germline V gene sequence: CDR1 DFQATT, CDR2 SNEGSKA (reference sequence).

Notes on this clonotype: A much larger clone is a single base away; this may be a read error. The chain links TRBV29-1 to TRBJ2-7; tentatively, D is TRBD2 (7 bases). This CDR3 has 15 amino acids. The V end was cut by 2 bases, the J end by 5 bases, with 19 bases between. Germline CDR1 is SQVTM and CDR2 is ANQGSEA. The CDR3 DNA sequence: TGCAGCGTTGAAACAGGGAGGGGAAAGAACCACGAGCAGTACTTC. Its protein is CSVETGRGKNHEQYF.

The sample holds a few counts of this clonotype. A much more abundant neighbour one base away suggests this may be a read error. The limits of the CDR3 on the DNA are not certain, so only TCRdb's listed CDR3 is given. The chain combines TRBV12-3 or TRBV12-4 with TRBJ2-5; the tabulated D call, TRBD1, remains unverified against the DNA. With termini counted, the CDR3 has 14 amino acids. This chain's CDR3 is CASRSDWGWGTQSF.

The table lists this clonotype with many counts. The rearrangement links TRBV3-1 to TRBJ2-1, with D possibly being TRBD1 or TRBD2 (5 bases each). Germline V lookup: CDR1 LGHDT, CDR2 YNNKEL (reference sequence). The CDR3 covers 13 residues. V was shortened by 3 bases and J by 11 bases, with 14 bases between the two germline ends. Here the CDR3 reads CASSHDERDQQFF. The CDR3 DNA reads TGTGCCAGCAGCCATGATGAACGGGACCAGCAGTTCTTC.

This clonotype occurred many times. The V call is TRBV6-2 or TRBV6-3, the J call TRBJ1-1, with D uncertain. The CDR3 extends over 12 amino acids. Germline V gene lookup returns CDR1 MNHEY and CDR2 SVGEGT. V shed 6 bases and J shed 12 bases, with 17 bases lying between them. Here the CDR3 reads CASSYTHSGTFF. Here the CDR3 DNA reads TGTGCCAGCAGCTACACCCATTCTGGGACTTTCTTT.